Presented here are 19 T cell receptor beta chains from one specimen sequenced in a study of PD-1 blockade in classical Hodgkin lymphoma (dated by TCRdb to about 2020). The meaning of the sample's time point label: cycle 2 day 1 (C2D1) of nivolumab. Every trial patient had relapsed following autologous stem cell transplantation, and prior brentuximab vedotin exposure was what differed among cohorts A, B and C. The receptor library was made with the immunoSEQ multiplex PCR assay. The table was pulled from immuneACCESS by TCRdb, which kept in-frame rearrangements only. Such tables lose some clones; where checked, under half of the loss comes from unresolved V genes, and the rest has no known cause. The sample has 75,000 to 100,000 clones on record, roughly 79% of them singletons. The top ten constitute roughly 15% of the sample. The sequencing used peripheral blood mononuclear cells (PBMCs), collected before the second cycle of nivolumab. Receptors were obtained from a human donor with classical Hodgkin lymphoma.

V usage is TRBV27 and J usage is TRBJ1-5; D remains ambiguous. The CDR3 covers 15 residues. CDR1 is MNHEY and CDR2 is SMNVEV in the germline V gene (reference sequence). With 2 bases removed from V and 2 bases from J, the gap between germline ends came to 10 bases. As DNA, the CDR3 is TGTGCCAGCAGTTTAAAGGGATGGGGCAATCAGCCCCAGCATTTT. It translates to CASSLKGWGNQPQHF.

The chain carries TRBV9 and TRBJ2-1; D unresolved. Germline V lookup: CDR1 SGDLS, CDR2 YYNGEE. The CDR3 length is 19 residues. V lost 0 bases, J lost 0 bases, and 19 bases lay in between. The CDR3 DNA reads TGTGCCAGCAGCGTAGCAATTTTTGGCCCCGGAAGCTCCTACAATGAGCAGTTCTTC. Amino acid sequence: CASSVAIFGPGSSYNEQFF.

This clone was recorded once. V gene TRBV19 combines with J gene TRBJ1-5; TRBD1 might be the D (6 bases). CDR1 is LNHDA, CDR2 SQIVND, per germline (reference sequence). The CDR3 is 16 residues long. Trimming left V 5 bases short and J 2 bases short, with 16 bases between. Here the CDR3 reads CASSLLQGSGNQPQHF. The CDR3 DNA reads TGTGCCAGTAGTCTACTACAGGGCTCTGGCAATCAGCCCCAGCATTTT.

The chain recombines TRBV5-1 with TRBJ2-3, with TRBD2 identical over 14 bases. The CDR3 totals 15 residues. Germline CDR1 is SGHRS and CDR2 is YFSETQ. Trimming took 4 bases from V and 4 from J; bases not matched to a gene: 2. The CDR3 protein is CASSRGLAGADTQYF. The CDR3 bases are TGCGCCAGCAGCCGGGGACTAGCGGGAGCAGATACGCAGTATTTT. Together with reference TRBV5-1 and TRBJ2-3, the CDR3 gives the full variable domain: KAGVTQTPRYLIKTRGQQVTLSCSPISGHRSVSWYQQTPGQGLQFLFEYFSETQRNKGNFPGRFSGRQFSNSRSEMNVSTLELGDSALYLCASSRGLAGADTQYFGPGTRLTVL.

CDR3 DNA sequence: TGTGCCAGCAGTGACTCCCCACCCAAAAACATTCAGTACTTC. Translating it yields CASSDSPPKNIQYF. The V gene is TRBV25-1, the J gene TRBJ2-4; D call uncertain. The CDR3 consists of 14 residues. V was cut by 3 bases and J by 2 bases, with 8 bases left in between. The V gene's germline CDR1 is MGHDK and CDR2 SYGVNS.

The chain links TRBV9 to TRBJ2-2, with 8 nucleotides matching TRBD2. V dropped 5 bases and J dropped 6; count of bases not matched to a gene: 6. The CDR3 runs to 14 residues. Germline assignment: CDR1 SGDLS and CDR2 YYNGEE. DNA of the CDR3: TGTGCCAGCAGAGAGCGGGAGATCCCCGGGGAGCTGTTTTTT. Protein: CASREREIPGELFF.

J is TRBJ2-7 and V is TRBV28, with 9 bases lining up with TRBD1. J gave up 4 bases and V 6 bases, and 7 bases lay outside the gene matches. Germline values: CDR1 MDHEN, CDR2 SYDVKM. The CDR3 consists of 14 residues. CDR3 in amino acids: CASSYPGTGYEQYF. In DNA, the CDR3 is TGTGCCAGCAGCTACCCCGGGACAGGGTACGAGCAGTACTTC.

The J gene is TRBJ2-5, the V gene TRBV15; 7 nucleotides align to TRBD1. This CDR3 has 14 amino acids. V shed 1 base and J 3 bases; nucleotides not matched to a gene: 2. From germline, CDR1 is LNHNV and CDR2 YYDKDF (reference sequence). The CDR3 coding sequence is TGTGCCACCAGCAGAGCTGGGACAGAAGAGACCCAGTACTTC. It yields the protein CATSRAGTEETQYF.

The chain uses TRBV2 and TRBJ1-4; D not certain. This CDR3 has 17 amino acids. V lost 6 bases and J lost 0, with 17 bases in between. From germline, CDR1 is SNHLY and CDR2 FYNNEI. CDR3 coding DNA: TGTGCCAGCAGCCCGGACCGAGGCCTCGCAACTAATGAAAAACTGTTTTTT. Its translation is CASSPDRGLATNEKLFF.

The rearrangement links TRBV30 to TRBJ2-1; no reliable D call. Trimming pared 5 bases from V and 1 base from J, leaving 18 bases between. This CDR3 contains 16 residues. The germline V gene has CDR1 GTSNPN and CDR2 SVGIG (reference sequence). CDR3 nucleotides: TGTGCCTGGGTCTCCCCCTGGCGGAAGTCCTACAATGAGCAGTTCTTC. Protein sequence: CAWVSPWRKSYNEQFF.

The DNA for the CDR3 is TGTGCCAGCAGCCCGGATGTGGTGGCTGAAGCTTTCTTT. The encoded protein is CASSPDVVAEAFF. The chain has TRBV5-8 and TRBJ1-1; D unclear. Trimming took off 4 bases at V and 6 bases at J, with 13 bases between the two ends. The CDR3 is 13 residues long. The germline CDR1 and CDR2 sequences are SGHTS and YDEGEE.

This chain connects TRBV30 to TRBJ2-3, with TRBD2 matching over 7 bases. From germline, CDR1 is GTSNPN and CDR2 SVGIG (reference sequence). The V gene end was trimmed by 5 bases and the J gene end by 0 bases; junction bases not matched to a gene: 8. The CDR3 extends over 15 amino acids. The CDR3 DNA sequence: TGTGCCTGGGCCGACGCTAGCGGTAGCACAGATACGCAGTATTTT. Translation: CAWADASGSTDTQYF.

The rearrangement links TRBV4-1 to TRBJ2-7; 7 bases line up with TRBD1. This CDR3 region has 17 residues. Germline V gene data show CDR1 as MGHRA and CDR2 as YSYEKL. J lost 1 base, V lost 4 bases, and 13 bases had no gene match. CDR3 region: CASSPMTKGDSSYEQYF. CDR3 DNA sequence: TGCGCCAGCAGCCCGATGACGAAAGGGGACAGTTCCTACGAGCAGTACTTC.

The V gene is TRBV15, the J gene TRBJ2-7, with D hard to call. Trimming pared 0 bases from V and 7 bases from J, leaving 10 bases between. Germline lookup yields CDR1 LNHNV and CDR2 YYDKDF (reference sequence). The CDR3 runs to 13 residues. This CDR3 reads CATSRDPTGEQYF. CDR3 nucleotide sequence: TGTGCCACCAGCAGAGACCCCACCGGAGAGCAGTACTTC.

The count of this clone is one. The V call is TRBV12-5, the J call TRBJ1-1, with D hard to call. V shed 1 base and J shed 1 base, with 10 bases lying between them. This CDR3 has 15 residues. Germline V lookup: CDR1 LGHNT, CDR2 FRNRAP. The CDR3 region is CASGLGRHQNTEAFF. Here the CDR3 DNA reads TGTGCTAGTGGTTTGGGACGGCACCAGAACACTGAAGCTTTCTTT.

This chain uses TRBV9 with TRBJ1-1; a weak D match, TRBD1 (5 bases). V was clipped by 4 bases and J by 4 bases, with 11 bases between them. Germline lookup yields CDR1 SGDLS and CDR2 YYNGEE. The CDR3 is 13 residues long. The chain's CDR3 is CASSYGRGTEAFF. CDR3 bases: TGTGCCAGCAGCTACGGAAGGGGCACTGAAGCTTTCTTT.

V usage is TRBV5-1 and J usage is TRBJ2-3; D uncertain. The CDR3 covers 14 residues. Germline CDR1 and CDR2: SGHRS and YFSETQ. V gave up 0 bases and J gave up 2 bases, with 7 bases separating them. The CDR3 is CASSLVQSTDTQYF. In DNA form, the CDR3 reads TGCGCCAGCAGCTTGGTTCAGTCCACAGATACGCAGTATTTT. The variable domain in full, with the rest retrieved from reference TRBV5-1 and TRBJ2-3, is KAGVTQTPRYLIKTRGQQVTLSCSPISGHRSVSWYQQTPGQGLQFLFEYFSETQRNKGNFPGRFSGRQFSNSRSEMNVSTLELGDSALYLCASSLVQSTDTQYFGPGTRLTVL.

J is TRBJ2-3 and V is TRBV28; D is perhaps TRBD1 (5 bases). The V end lost 6 bases, the J end lost 7 bases, and 26 bases lay between the germline ends. Germline CDR1 MDHEN, CDR2 SYDVKM. This CDR3 has 17 residues. The CDR3 DNA sequence: TGTGCCAGCAGCCGCAGCCTTTATAGGGGATTGAATAATACGCAGTATTTT. It codes for CASSRSLYRGLNNTQYF.

The V gene is TRBV30, the J gene TRBJ2-7; 11 bases fit TRBD2. This CDR3 spans 14 amino acids. Germline CDR1 GTSNPN, CDR2 SVGIG (reference sequence). Germline trimming cut 2 bases from V and 4 bases from J; bases unmatched to any gene: 4. The chain's CDR3 is CAWSIAGGGYEQYF. CDR3 DNA: TGTGCCTGGAGTATAGCGGGAGGGGGTTACGAGCAGTACTTC.